This is a list of T cell receptor beta chains from one sample in a study of blood T cells in healthy people across ages. TCRdb itself ran the 5' RACE reads through MiXCR, one entry per CDR3 protein. This sample yields hundreds of thousands of distinct CDR3 sequences, of which less than 70% are seen a single time; under 50% belongs to the top ten. The material sequenced was blood. The source of these receptors is a man at least 80 years old in good health. CDR3s include the opening cysteine and the closing phenylalanine or tryptophan. The D gene is left open where the match is weak. Some rows have no size entry. The others give once, few or many, or a class for an expanded clone.

CDR3 length	V gene	J gene	D gene	clone size	CDR3 DNA	CDR3 protein
16	TRBV11-2	TRBJ2-5	TRBD2	once	TGTGCCAGCAGCATTGGACTAGCGGGAAGTCCAGAGACCCAGTACTTC	CASSIGLAGSPETQYF
13	TRBV9	TRBJ2-7	NA	NA	TGTGCCAGCAGCTCCCACAGGGGAGGGGAGCAGTACTTC	CASSSHRGGEQYF
14	TRBV7-9	TRBJ1-2	NA	few	TGTGCCAGCAGCTTAGGGGGTGATCCCTATGGCTACACCTTC	CASSLGGDPYGYTF
15	TRBV27	TRBJ2-7	TRBD1	NA	TGTGCCAGCAGCACCGGGACAGGGACCTACAATGAGCAGTACTTC	CASSTGTGTYNEQYF
15	TRBV7-2	TRBJ2-7	TRBD1	NA	TGTGCCAGCAGCTACGGACAGGGGAGGTCCTACGAGCAGTACTTC	CASSYGQGRSYEQYF
20	TRBV28	TRBJ2-3	TRBD2	NA	TGTGCCAGCTCCCCTTTCTATAAGGTGACTAGCGGGTTGTCGTCAGATACGCAGTATTTT	CASSPFYKVTSGLSSDTQYF
14	TRBV20-1	TRBJ2-7	TRBD1	NA	TGCAGTGCTCAAAGCGAAGGGGGCTTCTACGAGCAGTACTTC	CSAQSEGGFYEQYF
11	TRBV29-1	TRBJ1-5	NA	NA	TGCAGCGTCCACGACAGCGCCACCCAGCATTTT	CSVHDSATQHF
17	TRBV12-3/TRBV12-4	TRBJ2-6	NA	NA	TGTGCCAGCAGTTTCCAGGGGCGTTCTTCTGGGGCCAACGTCCTGACTTTC	CASSFQGRSSGANVLTF
14	TRBV10-3	TRBJ2-1	NA	NA	TGTGCCATCAGTGAGGCGTACGGCTTGACTTTCTGGTTCTTC	CAISEAYGLTFWFF
16	TRBV9	TRBJ2-1	NA	NA	TGTGCCAGCAGCGTACAAGGCCGTCTCTCCTACAATGAGCAGTTCTTC	CASSVQGRLSYNEQFF
14	TRBV3-1	TRBJ2-3	TRBD2	NA	TGTGCCAGCAGCCTGGGACTAGCGGGGAATACGCAGTATTTT	CASSLGLAGNTQYF
15	TRBV4-1	TRBJ2-3	NA	few	TGCGCCAGCAGCCTCGGACATAGCTCCACAGATACGCAGTATTTT	CASSLGHSSTDTQYF
15	TRBV20-1	TRBJ2-5	TRBD1	NA	TGCAGTGCTAGCCCCGGGACAGTTCCACTGGAGACCCAGTACTTC	CSASPGTVPLETQYF
15	TRBV7-2	TRBJ2-7	NA	NA	TGTGCCAGCAGCAAAACGGACGGAAGCTCCTACGAGCAGTACTTC	CASSKTDGSSYEQYF
16	TRBV28	TRBJ1-1	NA	NA	TGTGCCAGCAGTTTAAGAATACCAACACCAAGGACTGAAGCTTTCTTT	CASSLRIPTPRTEAFF
16	TRBV27	TRBJ2-3	TRBD2	few	TGTGCCAGCAGTTTACCGACATGGCGGGAGGCGAGTACGCAGTATTTT	CASSLPTWREASTQYF
18	TRBV4-1	TRBJ2-3	TRBD2	NA	TGCGCCAGCAGCCAAGATGCGACTAGCGGGAGATCGCACAGATACGCGTATTTT	CASSQDATSGRSHRYAYF
16	TRBV4-1	TRBJ2-7	TRBD1	NA	TGCGCCAGCAGCCAAGGCGCCGGGACAGGGGGTTACGAGCAGTACTTC	CASSQGAGTGGYEQYF
12	TRBV12-3/TRBV12-4	TRBJ2-7	NA	NA	TGTGCCAGCAGTTTAGCGACTGAGGAGCAGTACTTC	CASSLATEEQYF
14	TRBV12-3/TRBV12-4	TRBJ1-2	NA	once	TGTGCCAGCAGTTTCATCAGGGTTAACTATGGCTACACCTTC	CASSFIRVNYGYTF
15	TRBV7-2	TRBJ2-7	NA	NA	TGTGCCAGCAGCTTAGCGGGTGGGGGGTACAATGAGCAGTACTTC	CASSLAGGGYNEQYF
13	TRBV11-2	TRBJ2-2	NA	NA	TGTGCCAGCAGCCCCAGTTGGAGCGTGGAGCTGTTTTTT	CASSPSWSVELFF
15	TRBV29-1	TRBJ2-1	TRBD2	NA	TGCAGCGTTGAAGCGCTAGCGGAGTCCTACAATGAGCAGTTCTTC	CSVEALAESYNEQFF
13	TRBV2	TRBJ2-1	NA	NA	TGTGCCAGCAAGGAGGAGGGATACAATGAGCAGTTCTTC	CASKEEGYNEQFF
13	TRBV10-3	TRBJ1-4	NA	NA	TGTGCCATCAGTGACTGGGCTTTTGAAAAACTGTTTTTT	CAISDWAFEKLFF
20	TRBV9	TRBJ2-6	TRBD1	NA	TGTGCCAGCAGCCCCCACCTCCGGGACAGGGCTGGCTCTGGGGCCAACGTCCTGACTTTC	CASSPHLRDRAGSGANVLTF
16	TRBV11-3	TRBJ2-3	TRBD1	once	TGTGCCAGCAGCCTGACCGGGACAGGGGTCACAGATACGCAGTATTTT	CASSLTGTGVTDTQYF
14	TRBV2	TRBJ2-5	NA	few	TGTGCCAGCAGTGAGTCGGGGTTCCAAGAGACCCAGTACTTC	CASSESGFQETQYF
14	TRBV20-1	TRBJ2-1	TRBD2	NA	TGCAGTCCTACTAGCGGGATATTGAACAATGAGCAGTTCTTC	CSPTSGILNNEQFF
15	TRBV11-1	TRBJ2-1	TRBD2	NA	TGTGCCAGCAGCTTTACCAGCGGGGCCTACAATGAGCAGTTCTTC	CASSFTSGAYNEQFF
16	TRBV28	TRBJ2-5	TRBD1	NA	TGTGCCAGCAGTTTGACAGGGGCCGTGATCCAAGAGACCCAGTACTTC	CASSLTGAVIQETQYF
12	TRBV7-2	TRBJ2-7	NA	few	TGTGCCAGCAAGGGGGAGACCTACGAGCAGTACTTC	CASKGETYEQYF
15	TRBV6-5	TRBJ2-7	TRBD1	few	TGTGCCAGCAGTTACTCTGGGACAGGGGACTACGAGCAGTACTTC	CASSYSGTGDYEQYF
14	TRBV24-1	TRBJ2-1	NA	few	TGTGCCACCAGTGATTTGTGGGGAGGCAATGAGCAGTTCTTC	CATSDLWGGNEQFF
19	TRBV12-3/TRBV12-4	TRBJ2-2	TRBD2	NA	TGTGCCAGCAGTCCGCTGGGACTAGCGGGAGGTTTTGACACCGGGGAGCTGTTTTTT	CASSPLGLAGGFDTGELFF
15	TRBV7-2	TRBJ2-3	NA	few	TGTGCCAGCAGCCTAAGGGGACGGTACACAGATACGCAGTATTTT	CASSLRGRYTDTQYF
11	TRBV20-1	TRBJ2-1	NA	NA	TGCAGTGTACCGGACAGCTACGAGCAGTTCTTC	CSVPDSYEQFF
15	TRBV7-9	TRBJ1-1	NA	few	TGTGCCAGCAGCCGGGACGGACTATGGGGCACTGAAGCTTTCTTT	CASSRDGLWGTEAFF
15	TRBV4-2	TRBJ2-7	TRBD2	few	TGTGCCAGCAGCCAAGAGGCGGGAGGAGCCTACGAGCAGTACTTC	CASSQEAGGAYEQYF
14	TRBV5-1	TRBJ1-6	TRBD1	NA	TGCGCCAGCAGCCCGGGACAGAGAGACTCACCCCTCCACTTT	CASSPGQRDSPLHF
13	TRBV27	TRBJ1-1	NA	NA	TGTGCCAGCAGTATCAGGGAGAACACTGAAGCTTTCTTT	CASSIRENTEAFF
12	TRBV6-5	TRBJ1-6	NA	NA	TGTGCCAGCAGTTTCGTCGGGGGAGCCCTCCACTTT	CASSFVGGALHF
14	TRBV7-2	TRBJ2-7	TRBD2	NA	TGTGCCAGCAGCTTAAGGCTAGCGGTGAATGAGCAGTACTTC	CASSLRLAVNEQYF
14	TRBV7-2	TRBJ2-3	NA	NA	TGTGCCAGCAGCCCAAGATGGAGCACAGATACGCAGTATTTT	CASSPRWSTDTQYF
16	TRBV5-1	TRBJ2-1	TRBD1	few	TGCGCCAGCAGTTTGCGCCGGGACAGGGGTGACAATGAGCAGTTCTTC	CASSLRRDRGDNEQFF
16	TRBV20-1	TRBJ2-7	TRBD2	NA	TGCAGTGCTAGTCGGGGGGGGCGCGGGGGAGGTTACGAGCAGTACTTC	CSASRGGRGGGYEQYF
15	TRBV5-1	TRBJ2-2	NA	NA	TGCGCCAGCAGCCTCGCGACCGTCAACACCGGGGAGCTGTTTTTT	CASSLATVNTGELFF
13	TRBV4-1	TRBJ2-5	NA	few	TGCGCCAGCAGCCAAGGCGAAGGGGAGACCCAGTACTTC	CASSQGEGETQYF
13	TRBV29-1	TRBJ2-7	TRBD2	many	TGCAGCGTTATAAGCGGGAGGGCCCACGAGCAGTACTTC	CSVISGRAHEQYF
13	TRBV3-1	TRBJ2-7	TRBD1	few	TGTGCCAGCAGCACGACAGGGTTCTACGAGCAGTACTTC	CASSTTGFYEQYF
15	TRBV20-1	TRBJ2-3	NA	NA	TGCAGTGCTCCCCCCCGGCGGACTAGCACAGATACGCAGTATTTT	CSAPPRRTSTDTQYF
14	TRBV12-3/TRBV12-4	TRBJ2-5	TRBD2	few	TGTGCCAGCAGTCCAGCTAGGGCGGGAGATACCCAGTACTTC	CASSPARAGDTQYF